This T cell receptor beta chain comes out of a study of cytomegalovirus exposure and HLA in healthy donors. Study at large: In an earlier analysis, around 120 million unique TCR beta sequences were found from some 200 million T cells.

Primers included in the PCR were 60 Vbeta and 13 Jbeta primers. Measured with immunoSEQ multiplex PCR; TCRdb has only the in-frame clones, and not every one. The table shows 100,000 or so clones, with around 80% occurring only once. When sampled, the donors appeared nominally healthy, though they likely had unrecorded immune exposures. J was trimmed by 10 bases and V by 5 bases; bases with no gene match: 15. Germline-derived CDR1 and CDR2 are SGHRS and YFSETQ. The CDR3 is 16 residues long. V and J are TRBV5-1 and TRBJ1-1, with 12 bases lining up with TRBD1. The sequenced sample consisted of PBMCs. The TCR was taken from a female donor in good health and CMV-seropositive. CDR3 coding DNA: TGCGCCAGCAGTCGGGCTGACGGGGGGACAGGGGGCATAGCTTTCTTT. Translating it yields CASSRADGGTGGIAFF.